Here is one TCR beta chain with its context. This record belongs to a study of OX40 agonist ivuxolimab in advanced cancers. Produced via immunoSEQ multiplex PCR; TCRdb's table is partial and in-frame only. Of roughly 60,000 clones listed, around 90% are singletons. Looked up from germline, CDR1 is SGHNT and CDR2 is YENEEA. This CDR3 comprises 15 residues. V trimming: 4 bases; J trimming: 3 bases; junction bases outside the gene matches: 2. The receptor was derived from an adult with an advanced solid tumor such as melanoma, head and neck, liver or kidney cancer. The sample in question was CD4+ or CD8+ T cells sorted from blood, obtained in a trial of the OX40 agonist ivuxolimab. This chain uses TRBV11-3 with TRBJ1-3; the match to TRBD1 covers 11 bases. CDR3 loop: CASSSGQGVGNTIYF. CDR3 bases: TGTGCCAGCAGCTCGGGACAGGGGGTTGGAAACACCATATATTTT.